The rows below give T cell receptor beta chains drawn from one sample of a study of cytomegalovirus exposure and HLA in healthy donors. Produced via immunoSEQ multiplex PCR; TCRdb's table is partial and in-frame only. The sample has over 250,000 clones; more than 80% are singletons. Material: PBMCs. The receptors were sampled from a man between 40 and 49 years old in good health and CMV-seropositive. CDR3s include the opening cysteine and the closing phenylalanine or tryptophan. D genes are given only for firm matches. Expanded clones get a size class; other rows say once, few or many, or leave the size out.

v_gene,j_gene,d_gene,abundance,len,CDR3aa,CDR3nt
TRBV9,TRBJ2-5,.,.,13,CASSVGQQETQYF,TGTGCCAGCAGCGTTGGACAGCAAGAGACCCAGTACTTC
TRBV28,TRBJ1-2,TRBD1,.,17,CASSLGTGGSLSYGYTF,TGTGCCAGCAGTCTCGGGACAGGGGGCTCTCTGAGCTATGGCTACACCTTC
TRBV29-1,TRBJ1-1,.,few,17,CSVFRSGERHTNTEAFF,TGCAGCGTTTTCAGAAGTGGAGAACGGCATACGAACACTGAAGCTTTCTTT
TRBV15,TRBJ2-3,TRBD1,.,17,CATRGQGAWTATDTQYF,TGTGCCACCAGGGGACAGGGGGCATGGACTGCCACAGATACGCAGTATTTT
TRBV5-5,TRBJ2-5,TRBD1,.,15,CASSPGTGDSGTQYF,TGTGCCAGCAGCCCGGGGACAGGGGATTCGGGGACCCAGTACTTC
TRBV7-9,TRBJ2-1,TRBD2,few,16,CSSSQLGAGGYNEQFF,TGTTCCAGCAGCCAACTAGGAGCGGGAGGTTACAATGAGCAGTTCTTC
TRBV6-1,TRBJ1-2,.,.,13,CASRRAGESGYTF,TGTGCCAGCAGGAGGGCAGGGGAGAGTGGCTACACCTTC
TRBV4-2,TRBJ1-5,.,once,16,CASSQEGGAGGQPQHF,TGTGCCAGCAGCCAAGAAGGGGGGGCGGGGGGTCAGCCCCAGCATTTT
TRBV12-5,TRBJ2-1,TRBD1,few,15,CASGTGQATGDEQFF,TGTGCTAGTGGTACAGGACAGGCCACCGGGGATGAGCAGTTCTTC
TRBV7-9,TRBJ1-1,TRBD1,.,14,CASSSDRASTEAFF,TGTGCCAGCAGCTCGGACAGGGCCTCCACTGAAGCTTTCTTT
TRBV28,TRBJ2-5,.,.,11,CASSPRETQYF,TGTGCCAGCTCCCCCCGGGAGACCCAGTACTTC